The 26 T cell receptor beta chains below were found in one sample sequenced in a study of cytomegalovirus exposure and HLA in healthy donors. The PCR was carried out with 60 Vbeta primers and 13 Jbeta primers. Libraries were prepared by immunoSEQ multiplex PCR; TCRdb keeps only in-frame clonotypes and omits some of them. This repertoire shows over 100,000 clones, 80% to 90% found once; its top ten account for around 5.5%. The sample comprised PBMCs. These receptor sequences come from a woman in her twenties or thirties in good health and CMV-seronegative.

The V gene is TRBV18, the J gene TRBJ2-1; D perhaps matches TRBD1 (5 bases). The V end was cut by 6 bases, the J end by 9 bases, with 12 bases between. Per the germline V gene, CDR1 is KGHSH and CDR2 is LQKENI. The CDR3 is 12 amino acids. The CDR3 reads CASSNGQTEQFF. The CDR3 DNA reads TGTGCCAGCTCGAACGGACAAACTGAGCAGTTCTTC.

The V call is TRBV6-1, the J call TRBJ1-2; D ambiguous. V lost 2 bases and J 0 bases, leaving 13 bases between the germline ends. The CDR3 has 16 amino acids. Looked up from germline, CDR1 is MNHNS and CDR2 is SASEGT. CDR3 protein: CASSEHRDKSNYGYTF. In DNA, the CDR3 is TGTGCCAGCAGTGAACACAGAGACAAGTCTAACTATGGCTACACCTTC.

This clone was seen just once. The germline gene is not matched at one end of the junction; a read error may be the cause. The rearrangement joins TRBV7-2 to TRBJ2-7, with TRBD2 as a possible D gene (7 bases). Germline loops: CDR1 SGHTA, CDR2 FQGNSA. The CDR3 is made up of 13 amino acids. The DNA for the CDR3 is TGTGCCAGCAGCCCGGGGGGCCCACAGGGTCAGCGCTTC. Translated: CASSPGGPQGQRF.

This sequence joins TRBV29-1 and TRBJ1-6; D is unclear. The CDR3 totals 12 residues. Germline V CDR1 and CDR2: SQVTM, ANQGSEA. CDR3 residues: CSPGRDHSPLHF. The CDR3 nucleotides read TGCAGTCCGGGTCGAGATCATTCACCCCTCCACTTT.

The chain recombines TRBV9 with TRBJ2-7; TRBD2 aligns across 12 bases. The germline CDR1 and CDR2 sequences are SGDLS and YYNGEE. The CDR3 length is 16 residues. The V gene end was trimmed by 2 bases and the J gene end by 2 bases; junction bases not matched to a gene: 5. CDR3 sequence (DNA): TGTGCCAGCAGCGTGGGGGCTAGCGGGAGGGCCTACGAGCAGTACTTC. Its protein is CASSVGASGRAYEQYF.

The chain employs TRBV5-4 and TRBJ2-7; 7 nucleotides agree with TRBD1. Germline CDR1 and CDR2: SGHNT and YYREEE (reference sequence). The CDR3 runs 12 residues. The V segment lost 4 bases and the J segment 4 bases; nucleotides outside the gene matches: 2. The CDR3 sequence is CASSRDSYEQYF. CDR3 sequence (DNA): TGTGCCAGCAGCAGGGACAGTTACGAGCAGTACTTC.

V and J are TRBV29-1 and TRBJ2-2; possible D gene TRBD2, 5 bases. The V and J ends lost 3 bases and 1 base respectively, with 9 bases between them. The CDR3 contains 14 residues. CDR1 is SQVTM, CDR2 ANQGSEA, per germline. As DNA, the CDR3 is TGCAGCGTTGAGCCCGGGAAGAACACCGGGGAGCTGTTTTTT. The encoded protein is CSVEPGKNTGELFF.

The gene calls are TRBV29-1 and TRBJ2-7, with D maybe TRBD2 (6 bases). V gave up 6 bases and J gave up 3 bases, with 18 bases separating them. This CDR3 is 14 amino acids long. Germline loops: CDR1 SQVTM, CDR2 ANQGSEA. As DNA, the CDR3 is TGCAGCGTCCCCGACACCTCCGGGAGCTACGAGCAGTACTTC. Protein product: CSVPDTSGSYEQYF.

The chain couples TRBV9 to TRBJ2-1, with D perhaps TRBD2 (6 bases). The CDR3 totals 15 residues. Germline CDR1 SGDLS, CDR2 YYNGEE. V was pared by 4 bases and J by 0 bases, with 11 bases between. CDR3 bases: TGTGCCAGCAGCTCGGAGGGTGGCTCCTACAATGAGCAGTTCTTC. It codes for CASSSEGGSYNEQFF.

The V gene is TRBV7-3, the J gene TRBJ1-5; TRBD1 agrees at 12 bases. The CDR3 consists of 18 residues. Trimming at V came to 5 bases and at J to 2 bases, leaving 10 bases not matched to a gene. Germline V gene sequence: CDR1 SGHTA, CDR2 FQGTGA. The CDR3 DNA is TGTGCCAGCAGCGTAGGGGACAGGGGGCAGTGGGGCAATCAGCCCCAGCATTTT. Its protein is CASSVGDRGQWGNQPQHF. The whole variable domain, remainder taken from reference TRBV7-3 and TRBJ1-5, is GAGVSQTPSNKVTEKGKYVELRCDPISGHTALYWYRQSLGQGPEFLIYFQGTGAADDSGLPNDRFFAVRPEGSVSTLKIQRTERGDSAVYLCASSVGDRGQWGNQPQHFGDGTRLSIL.

The chain combines TRBV2 with TRBJ2-3, with 9 bases aligning to TRBD2. V lost 4 bases, J lost 0 bases, and 5 bases stayed unmatched. The length of the CDR3 is 16 residues. CDR1 is SNHLY and CDR2 is FYNNEI in the germline V gene. DNA of the CDR3: TGTGCCAGCAGTGGGGAGCGGGGGGTGAGCACAGATACGCAGTATTTT. Protein sequence: CASSGERGVSTDTQYF.

J is TRBJ2-1 and V is TRBV4-1; weak D call: TRBD1 (5 bases). CDR3 size: 16 residues. CDR1 MGHRA and CDR2 YSYEKL come from the germline V gene. Trimming cost V 1 base and J 0 bases, with 10 bases left between them. The CDR3 DNA sequence: TGCGCCAGCAGCCAAGTTTCAGGGCGCTCCTACAATGAGCAGTTCTTC. This translates into CASSQVSGRSYNEQFF.

There are a few counts of this clone. The rearrangement joins TRBV2 to TRBJ2-2; D is unclear. The V gene lost 9 bases and the J gene lost 0 bases, with 11 bases spanning the gap. From germline, CDR1 is SNHLY and CDR2 FYNNEI. CDR3 length: 14 residues. The DNA of the CDR3 is TGTGCCAGTTCGCGTGATGCGAACACCGGGGAGCTGTTTTTT. Protein product: CASSRDANTGELFF. Drawing the rest from reference TRBV2 and TRBJ2-2, the complete variable domain is EPEVTQTPSHQVTQMGQEVILRCVPISNHLYFYWYRQILGQKVEFLVSFYNNEISEKSEIFDDQFSVERPDGSNFTLKIRSTKLEDSAMYFCASSRDANTGELFFGEGSRLTVL.

The J gene is TRBJ2-6, the V gene TRBV19; D is perhaps TRBD2 (5 bases). V lost 1 base, J lost 1 base, and 17 bases lay in between. Germline CDR1 and CDR2: LNHDA and SQIVND (reference sequence). There are 19 residues in the CDR3. The chain's CDR3 is CASSIVWIATGSGANVLTF. CDR3 nucleotide sequence: TGTGCCAGTAGTATAGTATGGATAGCGACGGGGTCTGGGGCCAACGTCCTGACTTTC. Drawing the rest from reference TRBV19 and TRBJ2-6, the complete variable domain is DGGITQSPKYLFRKEGQNVTLSCEQNLNHDAMYWYRQDPGQGLRLIYYSQIVNDFQKGDIAEGYSVSREKKESFPLTVTSAQKNPTAFYLCASSIVWIATGSGANVLTFGAGSRLTVL.

This clone appeared a few times. The V call is TRBV27, the J call TRBJ1-6; D is possibly TRBD1 (6 bases). Germline loops: CDR1 MNHEY, CDR2 SMNVEV (reference sequence). Trimming left V 3 bases short and J 8 bases short, with 17 bases between. The CDR3 is made up of 16 amino acids. For the CDR3, the DNA is TGTGCCAGCAGTTTGTCTCCGCAGGGGATTTATTCACCCCTCCACTTT. Protein sequence: CASSLSPQGIYSPLHF.

J is TRBJ1-5 and V is TRBV28, with 7 nucleotides matching TRBD1. Germline assignment: CDR1 MDHEN and CDR2 SYDVKM. The trim removed 4 bases at V and 7 bases at J, leaving 13 bases unmatched. The CDR3 covers 16 residues. CDR3 nucleotide sequence: TGTGCCAGCAGTTCTGACAGGGTCCGGAGGGGCCAGCCCCAGCATTTT. Translated: CASSSDRVRRGQPQHF.

The chain joins TRBV7-9 to TRBJ2-3; 13 bases are a match to TRBD2. Trimming took 4 bases from V and 4 from J; bases not matched to a gene: 2. The germline V gene has CDR1 SEHNR and CDR2 FQNEAQ (reference sequence). The CDR3 totals 15 residues. The CDR3 coding sequence is TGTGCCAGCAGCTCCGGACTAGCGGGGGCAGATACGCAGTATTTT. Its translation is CASSSGLAGADTQYF.

V and J are TRBV7-9 and TRBJ1-2, with TRBD1 identical over 8 bases. The germline V gene has CDR1 SEHNR and CDR2 FQNEAQ (reference sequence). V was pared by 5 bases and J by 2 bases, with 4 bases of the junction left unmatched. This CDR3 comprises 14 residues. In DNA, the CDR3 is TGTGCCAGCAGCACCCGGACAGGGAACTATGGCTACACCTTC. Encoded protein: CASSTRTGNYGYTF. Together with reference TRBV7-9 and TRBJ1-2, the CDR3 gives the full variable domain: DTGVSQNPRHKITKRGQNVTFRCDPISEHNRLYWYRQTLGQGPEFLTYFQNEAQLEKSRLLSDRFSAERPKGSFSTLEIQRTEQGDSAMYLCASSTRTGNYGYTFGSGTRLTVV.

The chain uses TRBV19 and TRBJ2-5; 8 positions agree with TRBD2. CDR3 length: 13 residues. V shed 7 bases, J shed 9 bases, and the junction held 10 bases outside the gene matches. Looked up from germline, CDR1 is LNHDA and CDR2 is SQIVND (reference sequence). CDR3 in amino acids: CASIPPGGGSQYF. The CDR3 coding sequence is TGTGCCAGTATCCCTCCCGGGGGGGGTTCCCAGTACTTC.

The rearrangement joins TRBV28 to TRBJ2-5; maybe TRBD2 (6 bases). The J call may be incorrect, as the DNA end agrees better with TRBJ2-7. The CDR3 is 16 residues long. From germline, CDR1 is MDHEN and CDR2 SYDVKM. The CDR3 protein is CASSPRAGRLDYEQYF. The CDR3 coding sequence is TGTGCCAGCAGTCCCCGGGCGGGGCGCTTGGACTACGAGCAGTACTTC.

The genes are TRBV27 and TRBJ1-4; TRBD1 might be the D (6 bases). This CDR3 is built from 15 residues. The germline gives CDR1 MNHEY, CDR2 SMNVEV (reference sequence). Trimming took off 6 bases at V and 3 bases at J, with 14 bases between the two ends. As DNA, the CDR3 is TGTGCCAGCAGCCCAAGGACAGATTCTAATGAAAAACTGTTTTTT. As protein: CASSPRTDSNEKLFF. Variable domain in full (rest from reference TRBV27 and TRBJ1-4): EAQVTQNPRYLITVTGKKLTVTCSQNMNHEYMSWYRQDPGLGLRQIYYSMNVEVTDKGDVPEGYKVSRKEKRNFPLILESPSPNQTSLYFCASSPRTDSNEKLFFGSGTQLSVL.

This sequence joins TRBV4-1 and TRBJ2-6; D is possibly TRBD1 (5 bases). The CDR3 loop spans 16 amino acids. Germline values: CDR1 MGHRA, CDR2 YSYEKL. Trimming left V 4 bases short and J 3 bases short, with 13 bases between. In DNA, the CDR3 is TGCGCCAGCAGCCGATCTCAGGGCGTTGGGGCCAACGTCCTGACTTTC. Translated: CASSRSQGVGANVLTF.

This chain links TRBV6-5 with TRBJ1-1, with D possibly being TRBD1 (5 bases). V was pared by 5 bases and J by 3 bases, with 7 bases between. This CDR3 is built from 12 residues. The germline V gene has CDR1 MNHEY and CDR2 SVGAGI. The CDR3: CASSTGDTEAFF. CDR3 DNA sequence: TGTGCCAGCAGTACAGGAGACACTGAAGCTTTCTTT.

This clone appeared a single time. V and J are TRBV7-2 and TRBJ1-1, with 10 bases fitting TRBD1. The germline CDR1 and CDR2 sequences are SGHTA and FQGNSA. This CDR3 has 15 amino acids. J gave up 8 bases and V 0 bases, and 6 bases lay outside the gene matches. CDR3 amino acids: CASSLAQGTGVEAFF. DNA for the CDR3: TGTGCCAGCAGCTTAGCACAAGGGACAGGGGTCGAAGCTTTCTTT.

This chain joins TRBV27 and TRBJ1-2; TRBD1 might be the D (6 bases). CDR3 length: 13 residues. From germline, CDR1 is MNHEY and CDR2 SMNVEV (reference sequence). The V end lost 3 bases, the J end lost 2 bases, and 7 bases lay between the germline ends. CDR3 region: CASSFTGNYGYTF. CDR3 in DNA: TGTGCCAGCAGTTTTACAGGGAACTATGGCTACACCTTC.

V gene TRBV19 combines with J gene TRBJ1-2, with 9 bases matching TRBD1. The germline V gene has CDR1 LNHDA and CDR2 SQIVND (reference sequence). CDR3 length: 14 residues. Trimming removed 6 bases from V and 8 bases from J; junction bases left unmatched: 10. CDR3 in amino acids: CASRGDRAPDGYTF. CDR3 DNA sequence: TGTGCCAGTAGGGGGGACAGGGCTCCGGACGGCTACACCTTC. Variable domain in full (rest from reference TRBV19 and TRBJ1-2): DGGITQSPKYLFRKEGQNVTLSCEQNLNHDAMYWYRQDPGQGLRLIYYSQIVNDFQKGDIAEGYSVSREKKESFPLTVTSAQKNPTAFYLCASRGDRAPDGYTFGSGTRLTVV.